The next 29 T cell receptor beta chains were all read from a single sample in a study of blood T cell repertoires in COVID-19 (dated by TCRdb to the early 2020s). The library was generated by the immunoSEQ multiplex PCR assay. TCRdb retrieved this table from immuneACCESS and kept in-frame rearrangements only. Not all clones are present; in checked studies, unresolved V genes account for under half, and no reason is known for the remainder. This sample lists about 410,000 clones; just over 85% were detected once. Over 1.3% of the sample is held by the ten biggest clonotypes. The sample was peripheral blood. All receptors derive from a woman aged 25 to 39 with active or convalescent COVID-19.

The chain recombines TRBV27 with TRBJ2-1; 10 bases map to TRBD2. CDR3 length: 14 residues. Looked up from germline, CDR1 is MNHEY and CDR2 is SMNVEV (reference sequence). Trimming took 3 bases from V and 6 from J; bases not matched to a gene: 2. CDR3 coding DNA: TGTGCCAGCAGTTTTGCTAGCGGGAGCAATGAGCAGTTCTTC. Translating gives CASSFASGSNEQFF.

This clone was observed a few times. This chain connects TRBV30 to TRBJ2-2; TRBD2 agrees at 9 bases. With V trimmed by 5 bases and J by 7 bases, 5 bases remained unmatched. The CDR3 consists of 13 residues. In germline, CDR1 is GTSNPN, CDR2 SVGIG (reference sequence). CDR3: CAWAGLANGELFF. CDR3 nucleotide sequence: TGTGCCTGGGCGGGACTAGCTAACGGGGAGCTGTTTTTT.

This clone appeared once. The chain recombines TRBV6-5 with TRBJ1-4; possible D gene TRBD1, 5 bases. Deletions cut 4 bases from V and 8 bases from J, with 20 bases between. Germline lookup yields CDR1 MNHEY and CDR2 SVGAGI. CDR3 size: 16 residues. The CDR3 spells CASSLGATLRVEKLFF. CDR3 coding DNA: TGTGCCAGCAGTTTAGGGGCAACCTTAAGGGTGGAAAAACTGTTTTTT.

The chain has TRBV3-1 (or the pseudogene TRBV3-2) and TRBJ1-1; D might be TRBD1 (5 bases). Germline CDR1 and CDR2: LGHDT and YNNKEL (reference sequence). The CDR3 covers 14 residues. V was shortened by 4 bases and J by 1 base, with 10 bases between the two germline ends. CDR3 in amino acids: CASSLRGWNTEAFF. DNA for the CDR3: TGTGCCAGCAGCCTTAGGGGATGGAACACTGAAGCTTTCTTT.

The CDR3 DNA reads as TGTGCCACCTGGACTAGCGGGAGCAAAAACATTCAGTACTTC. Translation: CATWTSGSKNIQYF. The chain combines TRBV6-5 with TRBJ2-4, with 13 bases aligning to TRBD2. The V segment lost 10 bases and the J segment 3 bases; nucleotides outside the gene matches: 3. Germline CDR1 MNHEY, CDR2 SVGAGI. The CDR3 is 14 residues long.

The sample holds one count of this clone. This chain uses TRBV27 with TRBJ1-2; 7 nucleotides line up with TRBD1. CDR1 is MNHEY, CDR2 SMNVEV, per germline (reference sequence). V lost 2 bases to trimming and J lost 1 base; unmatched junction nucleotides: 4. The CDR3 is 15 residues long. The CDR3 nucleotides read TGTGCCAGCAGTTTAACCGGACAGGTTAACTATGGCTACACCTTC. This sequence encodes CASSLTGQVNYGYTF.

Only a few counts were recorded for this clone. The CDR3 is CASSWTGAVTGELFF. In DNA form, the CDR3 reads TGTGCCAGCAGCTGGACAGGGGCGGTCACCGGGGAGCTGTTTTTT. The chain has TRBV7-9 and TRBJ2-2; 9 bases are shared with TRBD1. Per germline, CDR1 SEHNR and CDR2 FQNEAQ (reference sequence). This CDR3 comprises 15 residues. Losses at the gene ends were 4 bases for V and 4 bases for J; bases not matched to a gene: 4.

A few counts support this clone. The rearrangement uses TRBV5-1 and TRBJ1-6, with 9 bases identical to TRBD1. Germline lookup yields CDR1 SGHRS and CDR2 YFSETQ. V shed 4 bases and J 7 bases; nucleotides not matched to a gene: 6. CDR3 size: 15 residues. Written as DNA, the CDR3 is TGCGCCAGCAGCCCGGGACAGGGTACGAATTCACCCCTCCACTTT. Its translation is CASSPGQGTNSPLHF.

The V call is TRBV6-4, the J call TRBJ1-2; D is undetermined. Trimming took off 8 bases at V and 5 bases at J, with 18 bases between the two ends. CDR1 MRHNA and CDR2 SNTAGT come from the germline V gene. This CDR3 contains 14 residues. CDR3 bases: TGTGCCAGCTCCGACTCGGCCAGTTTTTATGGCTACACCTTC. Translated: CASSDSASFYGYTF.

The V call is TRBV28, the J call TRBJ2-5, with 7 bases lining up with TRBD2. Per the germline V gene, CDR1 is MDHEN and CDR2 is SYDVKM. CDR3 length equals 15 residues. The trim removed 2 bases at V and 5 bases at J, leaving 8 bases unmatched. The chain's CDR3 is CASSLGVGRSETQYF. CDR3 nucleotide sequence: TGTGCCAGCAGTTTAGGAGTCGGGAGGAGTGAGACCCAGTACTTC.

The chain is built from TRBV2 and TRBJ1-5; the D is unclear. From germline, CDR1 is SNHLY and CDR2 FYNNEI. This CDR3 has 13 amino acids. V shed 7 bases and J shed 4 bases, with 11 bases lying between them. The CDR3 nucleotides are TGTGCCAGCACATCATCCGGGAATCAGCCCCAGCATTTT. Its translation: CASTSSGNQPQHF.

This clone has only one observation. CDR3 region: CAWRIRAGSNEQFF. The CDR3 bases are TGTGCCTGGAGGATCAGAGCGGGAAGCAATGAGCAGTTCTTC. The V call is TRBV30, the J call TRBJ2-1; the match to TRBD2 covers 7 bases. CDR3 size: 14 residues. Germline V gene data show CDR1 as GTSNPN and CDR2 as SVGIG (reference sequence). V lost 3 bases, J lost 6 bases, and 8 bases stayed unmatched.

This clone was found once. Other DNA sequences within the sample encode an identical CDR3. The V and J genes are TRBV10-3 and TRBJ1-1; D gene ambiguous. Germline CDR1 is ENHRY and CDR2 is SYGVKD. The CDR3 has 14 residues. V was trimmed by 0 bases and J by 1 base, leaving 6 bases between them. The CDR3 DNA is TGTGCCATCAGTGAGTCGACTAGGAACACTGAAGCTTTCTTT. It specifies CAISESTRNTEAFF.

The rearrangement joins TRBV20-1 to TRBJ1-2; no clear D. V lost 3 bases and J lost 4, with 6 bases in between. The CDR3 is 11 residues long. Looked up from germline, CDR1 is DFQATT and CDR2 is SNEGSKA (reference sequence). This chain's CDR3 is CSASIGYGYTF. Here the CDR3 DNA reads TGCAGTGCTAGTATCGGCTATGGCTACACCTTC.

The chain combines TRBV5-6 with TRBJ1-5; no firm D call. The V and J ends lost 2 bases and 5 bases respectively, with 8 bases between them. CDR1 is SGHDT, CDR2 YYEEEE, per germline. The CDR3 sequence is 13 residues long. Written as DNA, the CDR3 is TGTGCCAGCAGCTTAATCGGAGATCAGCCCCAGCATTTT. This codes for CASSLIGDQPQHF.

The rearrangement joins TRBV14 to TRBJ2-7; D gene ambiguous. The germline V and J ends were trimmed by 4 bases and 3 bases, with 19 bases remaining between them. The CDR3 consists of 16 residues. CDR1 is SGHDN, CDR2 FVKESK, per germline. Written as DNA, the CDR3 is TGTGCCAGCAGCCGCAACCTTCTACCACCCCGCTACGAGCAGTACTTC. This encodes CASSRNLLPPRYEQYF.

This clone was seen a handful of times. This sequence joins TRBV19 and TRBJ1-1; 9 bases fit TRBD1. The V and J ends lost 10 bases and 5 bases, in that order; junction bases with no gene match: 8. From germline, CDR1 is LNHDA and CDR2 SQIVND (reference sequence). The CDR3 runs to 13 residues. The CDR3 nucleotides read TGTGCCACTAAGGACAGGGGAGAAACTGAAGCTTTCTTT. Translating gives CATKDRGETEAFF.

V gene TRBV18 combines with J gene TRBJ2-7, with 9 bases lining up with TRBD2. V trimming: 0 bases; J trimming: 2 bases; junction bases outside the gene matches: 8. The CDR3 extends over 17 amino acids. Germline loops: CDR1 KGHSH, CDR2 LQKENI. The CDR3 loop reads CASSPPSSGRVAYEQYF. Written as DNA, the CDR3 is TGTGCCAGCTCACCACCCAGTAGCGGGAGAGTGGCCTACGAGCAGTACTTC. Together with reference TRBV18 and TRBJ2-7, the CDR3 gives the full variable domain: NAGVMQNPRHLVRRRGQEARLRCSPMKGHSHVYWYRQLPEEGLKFMVYLQKENIIDESGMPKERFSAEFPKEGPSILRIQQVVRGDSAAYFCASSPPSSGRVAYEQYFGPGTRLTVT.

V usage is TRBV7-2 and J usage is TRBJ2-3; D is undetermined. The CDR3 spans 15 residues. V was shortened by 0 bases and J by 3 bases, with 10 bases between the two germline ends. The germline gives CDR1 SGHTA, CDR2 FQGNSA. DNA for the CDR3: TGTGCCAGCAGCTTAGCGGTCGAAGCTACAGATACGCAGTATTTT. It translates to CASSLAVEATDTQYF.

The chain recombines TRBV13 with TRBJ2-3, with 8 positions matching TRBD2. Trimming at V came to 1 base and at J to 5 bases, leaving 5 bases not matched to a gene. Germline assignment: CDR1 PRHDT and CDR2 FYEKMQ (reference sequence). The CDR3 length is 15 residues. The CDR3, as DNA: TGTGCCAGCAGCTTAGCGGGTAGCGGGGTAGATACGCAGTATTTT. It codes for CASSLAGSGVDTQYF.

The gene calls are TRBV13 and TRBJ2-3, with 7 bases that match TRBD1. The V and J ends lost 5 bases and 3 bases, in that order; junction bases with no gene match: 2. The CDR3 has 13 amino acids. The germline V gene encodes CDR1 PRHDT and CDR2 FYEKMQ (reference sequence). The CDR3 nucleotides read TGTGCCAGCAGCACGACAGGGACAGATACGCAGTATTTT. Translated: CASSTTGTDTQYF. Full variable domain (outside the CDR3, taken from reference TRBV13 and TRBJ2-3): AAGVIQSPRHLIKEKRETATLKCYPIPRHDTVYWYQQGPGQDPQFLISFYEKMQSDKGSIPDRFSAQQFSDYHSELNMSSLELGDSALYFCASSTTGTDTQYFGPGTRLTVL.

V and J are TRBV19 and TRBJ2-7; TRBD2 agrees at 14 bases. In germline, CDR1 is LNHDA, CDR2 SQIVND (reference sequence). The V segment lost 5 bases and the J segment 3 bases; nucleotides outside the gene matches: 12. The CDR3 loop spans 18 amino acids. CDR3 residues: CASSSGTSGRLSLYEQYF. The CDR3, as DNA: TGTGCCAGTAGTTCCGGGACTAGCGGGAGATTGTCGCTCTACGAGCAGTACTTC.

The rearrangement joins TRBV29-1 to TRBJ1-6; D unclear. V was clipped by 7 bases and J by 3 bases, with 10 bases between them. The CDR3 spans 13 residues. Germline CDR1 reads SQVTM; CDR2 reads ANQGSEA. CDR3 DNA: TGCAGCGCTAAAGACAACTATAATTCACCCCTCCACTTT. This translates into CSAKDNYNSPLHF. Filled out from reference TRBV29-1 and TRBJ1-6, the complete variable domain reads SAVISQKPSRDICQRGTSLTIQCQVDSQVTMMFWYRQQPGQSLTLIATANQGSEATYESGFVIDKFPISRPNLTFSTLTVSNMSPEDSSIYLCSAKDNYNSPLHFGNGTRLTVT.

The chain uses TRBV19 and TRBJ1-1; D is unresolved. Germline lookup yields CDR1 LNHDA and CDR2 SQIVND (reference sequence). This CDR3 is 13 amino acids long. Between the trimmed V and J ends, which lost 7 bases and 0 bases, there was a span of 9 bases. The chain's CDR3 is CASTPQVNTEAFF. The CDR3 coding sequence is TGTGCCAGTACTCCTCAGGTGAACACTGAAGCTTTCTTT.

Concerning this clone itself: Distinct nucleotide sequences in the sample also encode this CDR3. The chain joins TRBV7-9 to TRBJ2-7; 10 positions match TRBD2. This CDR3 comprises 15 residues. V shed 1 base, J shed 1 base, and the junction held 1 base outside the gene matches. Germline CDR1 reads SEHNR; CDR2 reads FQNEAQ (reference sequence). The CDR3 nucleotides read TGTGCCAGCAGCTTAGGGACTAGCGGATCCTACGAGCAGTACTTC. This codes for CASSLGTSGSYEQYF.

DNA of the CDR3: TGTGCCAGCAGCTTTAGCGTGGACGGCGGGGCCAACGTCCTGACTTTC. It encodes CASSFSVDGGANVLTF. The V and J genes are TRBV11-2 and TRBJ2-6, with TRBD2 as a possible D gene (5 bases). This CDR3 is 16 amino acids long. Looked up from germline, CDR1 is SGHAT and CDR2 is FQNNGV. V was pared by 3 bases and J by 4 bases, with 13 bases between.

J is TRBJ2-5 and V is TRBV6-5; 8 nucleotides align to TRBD1. Germline V gene sequence: CDR1 MNHEY, CDR2 SVGAGI. V was clipped by 5 bases and J by 5 bases; unmatched bases: 7. This CDR3 comprises 14 residues. Here the CDR3 reads CASSRQGSGETQYF. The CDR3 DNA sequence: TGTGCCAGCAGTCGACAGGGGAGCGGGGAGACCCAGTACTTC.

This sequence joins TRBV19 and TRBJ1-2; 10 bases line up with TRBD1. Germline loops: CDR1 LNHDA, CDR2 SQIVND (reference sequence). V lost 5 bases, J lost 8 bases, and 14 bases stayed unmatched. The CDR3 totals 16 residues. CDR3 DNA sequence: TGTGCCAGTAGTCTACTAGCCGGGACAGGGGTGGAAGGCTACACCTTC. This encodes CASSLLAGTGVEGYTF.

This clone showed up just once. The chain uses TRBV5-1 and TRBJ2-3; 8 nucleotides match TRBD2. Germline V gene data show CDR1 as SGHRS and CDR2 as YFSETQ. The CDR3 extends over 14 amino acids. Germline trimming cut 1 base from V and 6 bases from J; bases unmatched to any gene: 4. In DNA form, the CDR3 reads TGCGCCAGCAGCTTGCAGACTAGCGCTGATACGCAGTATTTT. Translating gives CASSLQTSADTQYF.